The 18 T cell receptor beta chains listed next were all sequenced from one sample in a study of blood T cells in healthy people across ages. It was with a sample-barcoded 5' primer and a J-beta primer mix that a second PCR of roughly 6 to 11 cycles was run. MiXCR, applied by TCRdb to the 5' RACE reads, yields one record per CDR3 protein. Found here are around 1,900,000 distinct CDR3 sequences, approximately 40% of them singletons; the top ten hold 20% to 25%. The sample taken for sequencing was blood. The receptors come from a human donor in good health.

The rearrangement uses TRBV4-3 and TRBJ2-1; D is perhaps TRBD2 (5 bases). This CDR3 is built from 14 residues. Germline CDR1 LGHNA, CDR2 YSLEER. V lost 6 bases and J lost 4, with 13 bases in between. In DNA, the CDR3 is TGCGCCAGCAGTAGCGATATGACTTACAATGAGCAGTTCTTC. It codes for CASSSDMTYNEQFF.

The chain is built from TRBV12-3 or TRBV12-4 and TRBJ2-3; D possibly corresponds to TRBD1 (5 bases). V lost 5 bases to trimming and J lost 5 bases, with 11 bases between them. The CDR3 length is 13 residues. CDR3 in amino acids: CASSRGTRDTQYF. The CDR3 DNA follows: TGTGCCAGCAGTAGGGGCACAAGAGATACGCAGTATTTT.

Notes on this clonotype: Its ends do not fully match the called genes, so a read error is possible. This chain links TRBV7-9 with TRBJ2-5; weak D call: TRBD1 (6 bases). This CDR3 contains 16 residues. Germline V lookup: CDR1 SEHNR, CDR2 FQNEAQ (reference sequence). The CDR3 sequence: CVSSLGHGQQQETQYF. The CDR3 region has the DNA TGTGTCAGCAGCTTAGGTCACGGACAGCAACAAGAGACCCAGTACTTC.

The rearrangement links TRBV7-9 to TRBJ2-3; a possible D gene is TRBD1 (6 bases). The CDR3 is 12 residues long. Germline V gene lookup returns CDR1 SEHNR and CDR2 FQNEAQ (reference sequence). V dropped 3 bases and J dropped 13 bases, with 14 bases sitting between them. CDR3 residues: CASSLDRKGEYF. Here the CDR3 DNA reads TGTGCCAGCAGCTTGGACAGAAAGGGCGAGTATTTT.

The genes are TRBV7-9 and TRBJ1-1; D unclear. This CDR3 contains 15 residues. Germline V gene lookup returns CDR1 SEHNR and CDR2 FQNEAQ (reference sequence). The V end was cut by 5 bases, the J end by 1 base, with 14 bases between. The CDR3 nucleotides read TGTGCCAGCAGCCCAGTCCTCCGGGGGAACACTGAAGCTTTCTTT. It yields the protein CASSPVLRGNTEAFF.

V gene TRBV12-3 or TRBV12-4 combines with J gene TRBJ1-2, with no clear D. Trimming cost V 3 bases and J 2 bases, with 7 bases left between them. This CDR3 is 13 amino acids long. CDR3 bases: TGTGCCAGCAGTTTCGTAGCAAACTATGGCTACACCTTC. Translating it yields CASSFVANYGYTF.

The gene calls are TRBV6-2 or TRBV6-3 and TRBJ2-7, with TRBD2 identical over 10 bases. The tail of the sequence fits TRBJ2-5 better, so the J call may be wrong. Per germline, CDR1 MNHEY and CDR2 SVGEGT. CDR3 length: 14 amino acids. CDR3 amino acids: CASILAGDGETQYF. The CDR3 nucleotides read TGTGCCAGCATCCTAGCGGGGGATGGGGAGACCCAGTACTTC.

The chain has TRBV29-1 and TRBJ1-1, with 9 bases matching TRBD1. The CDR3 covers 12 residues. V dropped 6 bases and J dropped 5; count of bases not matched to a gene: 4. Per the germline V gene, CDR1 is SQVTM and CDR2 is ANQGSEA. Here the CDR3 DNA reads TGCAGCGTGCGACAGGGGGTAACTGAAGCTTTCTTT. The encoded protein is CSVRQGVTEAFF.

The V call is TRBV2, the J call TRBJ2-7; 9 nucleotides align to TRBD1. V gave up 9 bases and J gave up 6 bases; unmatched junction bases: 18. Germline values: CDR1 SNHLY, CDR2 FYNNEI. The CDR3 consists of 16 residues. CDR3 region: CASKGTGSPRRGEQYF. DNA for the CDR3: TGTGCCAGTAAGGGGACAGGGTCTCCAAGGCGCGGCGAGCAGTACTTC.

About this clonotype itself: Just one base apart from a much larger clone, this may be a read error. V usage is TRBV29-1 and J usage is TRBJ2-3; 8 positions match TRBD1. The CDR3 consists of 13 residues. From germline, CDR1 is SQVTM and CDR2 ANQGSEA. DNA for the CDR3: TGCGGCTCAGACAGGGGTGTTCCAGATACGCAGTATTTT. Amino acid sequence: CGSDRGVPDTQYF.

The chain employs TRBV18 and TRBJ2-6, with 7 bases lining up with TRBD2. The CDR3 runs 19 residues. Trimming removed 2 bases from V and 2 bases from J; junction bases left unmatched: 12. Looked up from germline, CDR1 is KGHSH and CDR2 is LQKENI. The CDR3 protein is CASSPVRLTGRTGANVLTF. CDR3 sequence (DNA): TGTGCCAGCTCACCAGTTCGACTGACCGGGAGGACTGGGGCCAACGTCCTGACTTTC. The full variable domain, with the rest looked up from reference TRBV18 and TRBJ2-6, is NAGVMQNPRHLVRRRGQEARLRCSPMKGHSHVYWYRQLPEEGLKFMVYLQKENIIDESGMPKERFSAEFPKEGPSILRIQQVVRGDSAAYFCASSPVRLTGRTGANVLTFGAGSRLTVL.

In DNA form, the CDR3 reads TGCAGTGCTAGAAGGGCTAGCGGGGCCTCCTACGAGCAGTACTTC. It translates to CSARRASGASYEQYF. The genes are TRBV20-1 and TRBJ2-7, with TRBD2 matching over 9 bases. V lost 2 bases, J lost 0 bases, and 5 bases stayed unmatched. The CDR3 covers 15 residues. Germline V CDR1 and CDR2: DFQATT, SNEGSKA (reference sequence).

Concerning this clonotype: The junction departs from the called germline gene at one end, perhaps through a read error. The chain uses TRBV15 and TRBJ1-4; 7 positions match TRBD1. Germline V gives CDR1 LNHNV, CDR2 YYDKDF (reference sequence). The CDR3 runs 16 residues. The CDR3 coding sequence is TGTGCCACCAGCAGCAGGTGCCAGGGGGTCCATGAAAAACCGTTTTTT. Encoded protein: CATSSRCQGVHEKPFF.

CDR3: CASSPAAKGYTF. The CDR3 nucleotides are TGTGCCAGCAGCCCTGCGGCGAAGGGCTACACCTTC. This chain uses TRBV12-3 or TRBV12-4 with TRBJ1-2; D remains ambiguous. The CDR3 spans 12 residues. The germline V and J ends were trimmed by 6 bases and 8 bases, with 13 bases remaining between them.

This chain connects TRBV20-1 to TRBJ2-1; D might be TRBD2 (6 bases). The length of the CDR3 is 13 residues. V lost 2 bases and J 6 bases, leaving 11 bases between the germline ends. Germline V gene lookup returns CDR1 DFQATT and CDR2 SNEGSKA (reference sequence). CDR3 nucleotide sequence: TGCAGTGCTAGAATCGGGGGAAGCAATGAGCAGTTCTTC. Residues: CSARIGGSNEQFF.

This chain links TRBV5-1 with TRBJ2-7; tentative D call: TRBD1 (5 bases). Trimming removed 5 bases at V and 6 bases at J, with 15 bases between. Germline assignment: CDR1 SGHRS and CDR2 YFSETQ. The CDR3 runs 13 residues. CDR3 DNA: TGCGCCAGCAGGGTCAGGGAAGACCGCGAGCAGTACTTC. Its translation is CASRVREDREQYF.

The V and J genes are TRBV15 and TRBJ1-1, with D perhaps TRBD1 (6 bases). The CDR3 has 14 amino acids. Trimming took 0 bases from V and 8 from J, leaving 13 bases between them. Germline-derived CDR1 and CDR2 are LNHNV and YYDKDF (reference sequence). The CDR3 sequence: CATSRDRGGREAFF. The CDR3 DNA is TGTGCCACCAGCAGAGATAGGGGGGGTCGGGAAGCTTTCTTT.

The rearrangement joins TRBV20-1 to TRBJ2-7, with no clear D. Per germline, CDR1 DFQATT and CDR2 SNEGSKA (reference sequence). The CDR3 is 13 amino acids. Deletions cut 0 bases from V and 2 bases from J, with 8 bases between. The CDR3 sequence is CSARDGRAYEQYF. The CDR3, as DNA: TGCAGTGCTAGAGATGGCAGAGCCTACGAGCAGTACTTC.